These 10 T cell receptor beta chains originate from one sample sequenced in a study of T cells in Graves' hyperthyroidism and ophthalmopathy (dated by TCRdb to between 2019 and 2020). Receptor amplification or capture employed multiplex PCR. Sequencing instrument: Illumina HiSeq 2000. The TCR beta CDR3 regions were amplified from the RNA transcripts. The first round of RT-PCR for the TCR CDR3 was performed with the HTBI primer set and the Qiagen OneStep RT-PCR kit. In TCRdb, the public reads were trimmed at Q25 with fastp and aligned with MiXCR, with productive beta chains retained. Every distinct CDR3 protein forms one entry, paired with its most common genes and DNA. In all, the sample holds over 250,000 distinct CDR3 sequences, and about an eighth of those were seen once. The ten most abundant clones make up 30% to 35% of the sample. Sequencing was performed on blood. These receptors all come from a woman in her 40s with Graves' ophthalmopathy.

This clonotype was seen ten or more times. This chain connects TRBV19 to TRBJ1-5, with 7 bases aligning to TRBD1. CDR1 is LNHDA and CDR2 is SQIVND in the germline V gene (reference sequence). The V and J ends lost 7 bases and 6 bases, in that order; junction bases with no gene match: 12. The CDR3 totals 15 residues. The CDR3 is CASTLTPTGFQPQHF. DNA of the CDR3: TGTGCCAGTACTCTAACCCCGACAGGGTTTCAGCCCCAGCATTTT.

This clonotype was seen many times. The chain has TRBV28 and TRBJ1-1; the D is unclear. CDR3 size: 14 residues. From germline, CDR1 is MDHEN and CDR2 SYDVKM. V shed 2 bases and J shed 5 bases, with 12 bases lying between them. The CDR3 nucleotides read TGTGCCAGCAGTTTAAGCGCGGTTTGGACTGAAGCTTTCTTT. It yields the protein CASSLSAVWTEAFF.

The chain carries TRBV11-2 and TRBJ2-1; 7 bases match TRBD2. This CDR3 is 13 amino acids long. V was pared by 6 bases and J by 10 bases, with 9 bases of the junction left unmatched. Germline CDR1 is SGHAT and CDR2 is FQNNGV. CDR3 residues: CASSPRAGLEQFF. CDR3 coding DNA: TGTGCCAGCAGTCCCCGAGCGGGACTAGAGCAGTTCTTC.

On this clonotype: This sequence may be a read error, since a much larger clone differs from it by one base. This chain uses TRBV2 with TRBJ1-2; D gene unclear. V lost 4 bases, J lost 8 bases, and 14 bases lay in between. Germline V gene data show CDR1 as SNHLY and CDR2 as FYNNEI. The CDR3 spans 13 residues. The CDR3 region is CASSVVRVEGYTF. The CDR3 bases are TGTGCCAGCAGTGTTGTGAGGGTTGAGGGCTACACCTTC.

This clonotype was detected only a few times. J is TRBJ2-5 and V is TRBV7-9; D is possibly TRBD1 (5 bases). The CDR3 sequence is 13 residues long. The germline CDR1 and CDR2 sequences are SEHNR and FQNEAQ (reference sequence). Trimming took off 2 bases at V and 5 bases at J, with 9 bases between the two ends. DNA for the CDR3: TGTGCCAGCAGCTTACAGGGTCCCGAGACCCAGTACTTC. Its protein product is CASSLQGPETQYF.

In its sample, this clonotype was seen many times. The V gene is TRBV20-1, the J gene TRBJ1-5, with D tentatively TRBD1 (6 bases). V was pared by 3 bases and J by 6 bases, with 9 bases between. CDR3 length equals 12 residues. The germline gives CDR1 DFQATT, CDR2 SNEGSKA (reference sequence). CDR3 amino acids: CSASPGVQPQHF. The CDR3 DNA is TGCAGTGCTAGCCCAGGGGTTCAGCCCCAGCATTTT.

V is TRBV20-1 and J is TRBJ2-6, with D uncertain. Deletions cut 6 bases from V and 1 base from J, with 10 bases between. CDR1 and CDR2 (germline): DFQATT, SNEGSKA (reference sequence). This CDR3 spans 14 amino acids. The CDR3 DNA reads TGCAGTGCACCCGATCTGTCTGGGGCCAACGTCCTGACTTTC. This codes for CSAPDLSGANVLTF.

V gene TRBV24-1 combines with J gene TRBJ2-2; D is perhaps TRBD1 (6 bases). Germline-derived CDR1 and CDR2 are KGHDR and SFDVKD. Deletions cut 0 bases from V and 1 base from J, with 8 bases between. This CDR3 spans 16 amino acids. CDR3 loop: CATSDLLQGNTGELFF. The CDR3 DNA sequence: TGTGCCACCAGTGATTTGCTACAGGGGAACACCGGGGAGCTGTTTTTT.

This clonotype was seen a handful of times. V and J are TRBV6-1 and TRBJ1-5; D is ambiguous. Germline V gene lookup returns CDR1 MNHNS and CDR2 SASEGT. This CDR3 is 15 amino acids long. The V and J ends lost 4 bases and 1 base respectively, with 11 bases between them. The CDR3 DNA reads as TGTGCCAGCAGTGGATTCCGTGGGAGCAATCAGCCCCAGCATTTT. This encodes CASSGFRGSNQPQHF.

This clonotype was recorded many times. The chain uses TRBV7-2 and TRBJ2-3, with D unclear. Trimming shortened V by 5 bases and J by 10 bases, and 16 bases separated the two germline ends. The CDR3 is made up of 13 amino acids. In germline, CDR1 is SGHTA, CDR2 FQGNSA. The CDR3 coding sequence is TGTGCCAGCAGCCCAAGTCGGCTCCGATCGCAGTATTTT. It is translated as CASSPSRLRSQYF.